This T cell receptor (beta chain) was sequenced during a study of T cell repertoires in cytomegalovirus infection. Study as a whole: Public TCR beta signatures indicated both CMV infection and matching HLA type.

This clonotype was seen ten or more times. Its cognate antigen is unknown. TCRdb called the reads again in MiXCR, with one record for every CDR3 protein. The sample holds roughly 90,000 distinct CDR3 sequences, approximately 24% seen once. The TCR sequence derives from a human donor in good health (CMV status not recorded). Some clones in this sample may be carry-over from other donors' samples. This specimen was CD8+ T cells from cultured PBMCs, taken from culture after CMV antigen stimulation.

The CDR3 loop reads CASSSPVGGMNTEAFF. In nucleotides, the CDR3 is TGTGCCAGCAGTTCCCCGGTTGGGGGGATGAACACTGAAGCTTTCTTT. The V and J genes are TRBV6-6 and TRBJ1-1, with D perhaps TRBD1 (5 bases). Germline V gives CDR1 MNHNY, CDR2 SVGAGI (reference sequence). Trimming removed 4 bases from V and 0 bases from J, with 15 bases in between. The CDR3 loop spans 16 amino acids.